The 20 T cell receptor beta chains in this list originate from one sample, sequenced in a study of cytomegalovirus exposure and HLA in healthy donors. The PCR employed 60 Vbeta primers together with 13 Jbeta primers. Profiled with immunoSEQ multiplex PCR; TCRdb holds only in-frame clones, not every one. The table shows 100,000 to 120,000 clones, with around 80% occurring only once. Specimen: PBMCs. The source is a man younger than 40 in good health and CMV-seropositive.

The chain uses TRBV10-1 and TRBJ2-1, with 9 bases matching TRBD1. This CDR3 has 15 residues. J was trimmed by 7 bases and V by 6 bases; bases with no gene match: 10. Germline V gene data show CDR1 as WNHNN and CDR2 as SYGVQD (reference sequence). The CDR3 protein is CASSDPGQGQNEQFF. For the CDR3, the DNA is TGCGCCAGCAGCGACCCGGGACAGGGTCAAAATGAGCAGTTCTTC.

A note on this clone: A read error may account for a junction end that differs from germline. The rearrangement uses TRBV11-3 and TRBJ2-7; a possible D gene is TRBD1 (7 bases). The CDR3 spans 11 residues. Germline loops: CDR1 SGHNT, CDR2 YENEEA. CDR3 in DNA: TGTGCCAGCAGCCCGGGCAGGGGGGAGGACTTC. It encodes CASSPGRGEDF.

The chain couples TRBV7-9 to TRBJ2-1; 7 bases line up with TRBD1. The CDR3 runs 12 residues. Germline CDR1 SEHNR, CDR2 FQNEAQ (reference sequence). V dropped 5 bases and J dropped 13; count of bases not matched to a gene: 8. Here the CDR3 DNA reads TGTGCCAGCAGCAGAGGATGGACAGGCCAGTTCTTC. Protein sequence: CASSRGWTGQFF.

The CDR3 region is CASSQPQTGGTEKLFF. The CDR3 region has the DNA TGTGCCAGCAGCCAACCTCAGACAGGGGGCACTGAAAAACTGTTTTTT. The genes are TRBV14 and TRBJ1-4; 10 positions agree with TRBD1. The CDR3 sequence is 16 residues long. The V gene's germline CDR1 is SGHDN and CDR2 FVKESK. V shed 2 bases, J shed 7 bases, and the junction held 7 bases outside the gene matches.

DNA for the CDR3: TGCGCCAGCATTCCTTTGGAGGGAGCCTACAATGAGCAGTTCTTC. This translates into CASIPLEGAYNEQFF. This sequence joins TRBV5-1 and TRBJ2-1, with D perhaps TRBD2 (6 bases). The CDR3 covers 15 residues. V was cut by 6 bases and J by 2 bases, with 15 bases left in between. Germline CDR1 reads SGHRS; CDR2 reads YFSETQ.

The chain recombines TRBV28 with TRBJ1-6; D is unclear. The CDR3 sequence is 17 residues long. Germline V CDR1 and CDR2: MDHEN, SYDVKM. V lost 3 bases and J lost 5, with 17 bases in between. The CDR3 here is CASSFLTGGPNNSPLHF. The DNA for the CDR3 is TGTGCCAGCAGTTTTTTGACGGGAGGGCCGAATAATTCACCCCTCCACTTT.

This rearrangement joins TRBV7-2 to TRBJ1-1, with D perhaps matching TRBD1 (5 bases). Germline CDR1 and CDR2: SGHTA and FQGNSA. Trimming took 4 bases from V and 3 from J, leaving 12 bases between them. The CDR3 runs to 14 residues. The CDR3: CASSYSPRDTEAFF. Here the CDR3 DNA reads TGTGCCAGCAGCTATAGCCCCAGGGACACTGAAGCTTTCTTT.

This rearrangement joins TRBV12-5 to TRBJ1-3; 8 bases map to TRBD1. The CDR3 loop spans 20 amino acids. CDR1 and CDR2 from the germline V gene are LGHNT and FRNRAP. V was clipped by 5 bases and J by 0 bases; unmatched bases: 18. This CDR3 is CASGLIPGTGTGSSGNTIYF. For the CDR3, the DNA is TGTGCTAGTGGTCTTATTCCCGGGACAGGTACCGGGAGCTCTGGAAACACCATATATTTT.

This clone was seen more than once but under ten times. The genes are TRBV5-4 and TRBJ2-3; 7 bases are a match to TRBD1. In germline, CDR1 is SGHNT, CDR2 YYREEE (reference sequence). The CDR3 loop spans 14 amino acids. V lost 3 bases, J lost 3 bases, and 4 bases stayed unmatched. This chain's CDR3 is CASSSLQGTDTQYF. The CDR3, as DNA: TGTGCCAGCAGCTCCCTACAGGGGACAGATACGCAGTATTTT.

The chain carries TRBV29-1 and TRBJ1-4; tentative D call: TRBD1 (6 bases). The CDR3 contains 17 residues. CDR1 SQVTM and CDR2 ANQGSEA come from the germline V gene. Trimming stripped 3 bases from V and 0 bases from J, with 17 bases between. CDR3 DNA sequence: TGCAGCGTTGACACCCAGGGGAGCAAGGCAACTAATGAAAAACTGTTTTTT. Translated: CSVDTQGSKATNEKLFF.

The rearrangement uses TRBV7-8 and TRBJ2-5; TRBD1 is a possible D gene (6 bases). The V end lost 5 bases, the J end lost 1 base, and 11 bases lay between the germline ends. The CDR3 extends over 14 amino acids. Looked up from germline, CDR1 is SGHVS and CDR2 is FQNEAQ. The CDR3 region has the DNA TGTGCCAGCAGCCGACGACAGGTCCAAGAGACCCAGTACTTC. Its translation is CASSRRQVQETQYF.

The J gene is TRBJ2-3, the V gene TRBV7-9; 8 bases agree with TRBD2. The trim removed 10 bases at V and 4 bases at J, leaving 7 bases unmatched. This CDR3 contains 13 residues. CDR1 is SEHNR, CDR2 FQNEAQ, per germline (reference sequence). CDR3 protein: CATRGGSADTQYF. CDR3 DNA sequence: TGTGCCACCCGGGGGGGGTCCGCAGATACGCAGTATTTT.

This clone turned up a few times. The chain recombines TRBV11-2 with TRBJ1-2, with D perhaps matching TRBD1 (6 bases). Germline loops: CDR1 SGHAT, CDR2 FQNNGV. The CDR3 covers 12 residues. The V end lost 7 bases, the J end lost 6 bases, and 12 bases lay between the germline ends. The CDR3, as DNA: TGTGCCAGCACCGGGGGGCCCGATGGCTACACCTTC. Translation: CASTGGPDGYTF.

A few counts support this clone. This chain connects TRBV28 to TRBJ1-1, with a possible D match to TRBD1 (5 bases). The germline V gene has CDR1 MDHEN and CDR2 SYDVKM. V lost 7 bases and J lost 5, with 17 bases in between. There are 14 residues in the CDR3. This CDR3 reads CASTPGGVGTEAFF. The CDR3 DNA sequence: TGTGCCAGCACCCCTGGAGGGGTGGGGACTGAAGCTTTCTTT.

The V and J genes are TRBV5-1 and TRBJ1-2; TRBD1 matches 9 bases. With V trimmed by 2 bases and J by 5 bases, 4 bases remained unmatched. This CDR3 is built from 14 residues. Looked up from germline, CDR1 is SGHRS and CDR2 is YFSETQ. CDR3 sequence reads: CASSLTGGAYGYTF. CDR3 DNA sequence: TGCGCCAGCAGCTTAACAGGGGGCGCGTATGGCTACACCTTC.

J is TRBJ2-2 and V is TRBV7-3, with a possible D match to TRBD1 (6 bases). Germline CDR1 SGHTA, CDR2 FQGTGA. Trimming pared 5 bases from V and 0 bases from J, leaving 16 bases between. The CDR3 has 17 amino acids. CDR3: CASSPRQVYANTGELFF. The CDR3 coding sequence is TGTGCCAGCAGCCCCCGACAGGTTTACGCGAACACCGGGGAGCTGTTTTTT. Supplemented by reference TRBV7-3 and TRBJ2-2, the full variable domain reads GAGVSQTPSNKVTEKGKYVELRCDPISGHTALYWYRQSLGQGPEFLIYFQGTGAADDSGLPNDRFFAVRPEGSVSTLKIQRTERGDSAVYLCASSPRQVYANTGELFFGEGSRLTVL.

Note on this clone: A read error may account for a junction end that differs from germline. The rearrangement uses TRBV5-1 and TRBJ2-2; a possible D gene is TRBD2 (7 bases). Per germline, CDR1 SGHRS and CDR2 YFSETQ. CDR3 length equals 17 residues. This chain's CDR3 is CANSLAARGGPTGELFF. CDR3 coding DNA: TGCGCCAACAGCTTGGCCGCGAGGGGGGGCCCCACCGGGGAGCTGTTTTTT.

The genes are TRBV4-2 and TRBJ2-3; 11 bases are a match to TRBD2. Germline trimming cut 1 base from V and 5 bases from J; bases unmatched to any gene: 5. CDR3 length equals 16 residues. The germline V gene encodes CDR1 LGHNA and CDR2 YNFKEQ. The CDR3 here is CASSQVAGGPGDTQYF. The CDR3 DNA follows: TGTGCCAGCAGCCAAGTAGCGGGGGGGCCTGGAGATACGCAGTATTTT.

This clone was observed a handful of times. This chain joins TRBV6-1 and TRBJ2-7, with D possibly matching TRBD1 (5 bases). Germline V gene data show CDR1 as MNHNS and CDR2 as SASEGT. With 1 base removed from V and 7 bases from J, the gap between germline ends came to 14 bases. The CDR3 has 14 amino acids. The CDR3 sequence: CASSEGGIGMEQYF. The CDR3 region has the DNA TGTGCCAGCAGTGAAGGGGGCATAGGTATGGAGCAGTACTTC.

The chain carries TRBV5-1 and TRBJ1-4, with TRBD1 as a possible D gene (5 bases). CDR3 length: 15 residues. The germline V gene encodes CDR1 SGHRS and CDR2 YFSETQ. The V end lost 6 bases, the J end lost 6 bases, and 18 bases lay between the germline ends. The CDR3: CASNLPPQGYEKLFF. The DNA for the CDR3 is TGCGCCAGCAACTTACCCCCTCAGGGTTATGAAAAACTGTTTTTT. Using reference TRBV5-1 and TRBJ1-4 for the parts outside the CDR3, the full variable domain is KAGVTQTPRYLIKTRGQQVTLSCSPISGHRSVSWYQQTPGQGLQFLFEYFSETQRNKGNFPGRFSGRQFSNSRSEMNVSTLELGDSALYLCASNLPPQGYEKLFFGSGTQLSVL.